This is a list of T cell receptor beta chains from one sample in a study of beta chain features in type 1 diabetes. The repertoire was sequenced with immunoSEQ multiplex PCR; TCRdb's copy has only in-frame clones and lacks some. The sample has 300,000 to 350,000 clones; roughly 8% are singletons. The specimen sequenced was central memory CD4+ T cells from blood. The receptors here all came from a woman younger than 30 in good health. Each CDR3 is given with its conserved first and last residue. D genes are given only for firm matches. The size of a clone is reported for some rows only, either as once, few or many, or as a class for expanded clones.

TRBV5-6,-,TRBJ2-5,TRBD2,15,TGTGCCAGCAGCTTGGTGAGCGGGAGTCTTGGGACCCAGTACTTC,CASSLVSGSLGTQYF
TRBV18,-,TRBJ2-5,-,13,TGTGCCAGCTCACGGTCAGGGGAGGAGACCCAGTACTTC,CASSRSGEETQYF
TRBV15,few,TRBJ2-7,-,11,TGTGCCACCGGGACAATCTACGAGCAGTACTTC,CATGTIYEQYF
TRBV5-4,-,TRBJ2-7,-,13,TGTGCCAGCAGCTTGGTAGGGGGTTACGAGCAGTACTTC,CASSLVGGYEQYF
TRBV29-1,few,TRBJ1-2,-,13,TGCAGCGTCGCCCTGTTGGGGGGTTATGGCTACACCTTC,CSVALLGGYGYTF
TRBV9,-,TRBJ2-1,-,15,TGTGCCAGCAGCGTCCGCTGGGGATTCGGCAATGAGCAGTTCTTC,CASSVRWGFGNEQFF
TRBV5-1,few,TRBJ2-2,TRBD2,17,TGCGCCAGCAGCCTCCGGACTAGCGGGAGGGCCACGGGGGAGCTGTTTTTT,CASSLRTSGRATGELFF
TRBV10-3,-,TRBJ2-3,-,12,TGTGCCATCAGTGGACGCACAGATACGCAGTATTTT,CAISGRTDTQYF
TRBV4-2,-,TRBJ2-1,-,14,TGTGCCAGCAGCCAAGACCAGCAGCGTACTGAGCAGTTCTTC,CASSQDQQRTEQFF
TRBV6-5,few,TRBJ2-7,TRBD2,15,TGTGCCAGCAGTTATATAGCGGGAGTCGGCTACGAGCAGTACTTC,CASSYIAGVGYEQYF
TRBV9,few,TRBJ2-7,-,15,TGTGCCAGCAGCGTGGAAGCGGCTAGATTCCACGAGCAGTACTTC,CASSVEAARFHEQYF
TRBV7-2,few,TRBJ1-5,-,14,TGTGCCAGCAGCCAACTCACTGGCAATCAGCCCCAGCATTTT,CASSQLTGNQPQHF
TRBV9,few,TRBJ2-7,-,19,TGTGCCAGCAGCGTAGAAACTAGCATTTCCTCGGCCCCATCCTACGAGCAGTACTTC,CASSVETSISSAPSYEQYF
TRBV11-2,-,TRBJ2-7,TRBD2,15,TGTGCCAGCAGCTTATTGAGCGGGAGGGCAGACGAGCAGTACTTC,CASSLLSGRADEQYF
TRBV5-6,-,TRBJ1-2,TRBD1,14,TGTGCCAGCAGCTTGTCAGGGGGCAACTATGGCTACACCTTC,CASSLSGGNYGYTF
TRBV28,-,TRBJ2-5,TRBD2,20,TGTGCCAGCAGTTTAACTTCGGGGCGACTAGCGGACATTCCCGTGAGGGCCCAGTACTTC,CASSLTSGRLADIPVRAQYF
TRBV6-6,-,TRBJ2-1,-,14,TGTGCCAGCAGTTACGACAGTAGGGACAATGAGCAGTTCTTC,CASSYDSRDNEQFF
TRBV28,few,TRBJ1-5,-,12,TGTGCCAGCAGGGCCCTCAATCAGCCCCAGCATTTT,CASRALNQPQHF
TRBV6-5,few,TRBJ1-1,TRBD1,16,TGTGCCAGCAGTTACTACGGGACAGGTCGGGACACTGAAGCTTTCTTT,CASSYYGTGRDTEAFF
TRBV29-1,few,TRBJ1-5,-,13,TGCAGCGTTGCGTATGGAGGGAATCAGCCCCAGCATTTT,CSVAYGGNQPQHF
TRBV27,-,TRBJ2-5,-,12,TGTGCCAGCCGGACGGCCCAAGAGACCCAGTACTTC,CASRTAQETQYF
TRBV6-6,-,TRBJ2-5,-,13,TGTGCCAGCAGCCTCGTGGAGGGGGAGACCCAGTACTTC,CASSLVEGETQYF
TRBV19,few,TRBJ2-7,TRBD2,14,TGTGCCAGCCAACTAGCGGCCAGCTCCTACGAGCAGTACTTC,CASQLAASSYEQYF
TRBV10-2,few,TRBJ1-5,-,13,TGCGCCAGCAGCAGGGACGCCAATCAGCCCCAGCATTTT,CASSRDANQPQHF
TRBV6-5,few,TRBJ2-1,TRBD2,15,TGTGCCAGCAGACAAACTAGCGGCCTCAGCAATGAGCAGTTCTTC,CASRQTSGLSNEQFF
TRBV11-1,-,TRBJ2-3,-,14,TGTGCCAGCAGCTTTTACTCTAGCGAAGATACGCAGTATTTT,CASSFYSSEDTQYF
TRBV9,few,TRBJ2-5,TRBD1,14,TGTGCCAGCAGCGCCCCAGGGGGCGCGGAGACCCAGTACTTC,CASSAPGGAETQYF
TRBV11-2,-,TRBJ2-6,-,13,TGTGCCAGCAGGGTTTCTGGGGCCAACGTCCTGACTTTC,CASRVSGANVLTF
TRBV10-3,many,TRBJ2-5,TRBD1,12,TGTGCCATTGGACAGGCGAAAGAGACCCAGTACTTC,CAIGQAKETQYF
TRBV28,-,TRBJ1-2,TRBD1,11,TGTGCCAGCAGACACAGGGGCCCCTACACCTTC,CASRHRGPYTF
TRBV6-5,few,TRBJ2-3,TRBD2,16,TGTGCCAGCAGTTTGGGTAGCGGGAGGAAAGAAGATACGCAGTATTTT,CASSLGSGRKEDTQYF
TRBV28,-,TRBJ2-5,TRBD1,15,TGTGCCAGCAGTTTTAGGAACAGGGGGCCGGAGACCCAGTACTTC,CASSFRNRGPETQYF